This T cell receptor (beta chain) was recovered during a study of T-cell memory formation after mild COVID-19. TCRdb recomputed calls from the 5' RACE reads with MiXCR, one row per CDR3 protein. Among around 370,000 distinct CDR3 sequences listed, roughly 21% were seen once. Trimming shortened V by 3 bases and J by 1 base, and 12 bases separated the two germline ends. CDR3 length: 15 residues. Germline V gene data show CDR1 as SGHTA and CDR2 as FQGTGA. Sequencing was carried out using PBMCs or a T cell subset sorted from them (not recorded which). The clonotype was recovered from an adult woman who had mild COVID-19 (a few samples of this study predate the infection). Cell type and time point are not known. The chain uses TRBV7-3 and TRBJ1-1; tentatively, D is TRBD1 (5 bases). CDR3 amino acids: CASSFSGTANTEAFF. CDR3 sequence (DNA): TGTGCCAGCAGCTTTAGCGGGACGGCGAACACTGAAGCTTTCTTT.